The rows below give T cell receptor beta chains drawn from one sample of a study of CXCR3-negative and CXCR3-positive naive CD8 T cells. TCRdb reanalyzed the 5' RACE reads and collapses them to one entry per CDR3 protein, without DNA. This sample's table reports 50,000 or so distinct CDR3 sequences. The source material was naive CXCR3+ CD8+ T cells from blood. The receptors stem from a human donor in good health. Some clones in this sample may be carry-over from other donors' samples. Each CDR3 is given with its conserved first and last residue. Each record gives: V gene, J gene, CDR3 length, CDR3 protein.

TRBV27,TRBJ2-1,16,CASSSPGLAGMDEQFF
TRBV13,TRBJ2-7,20,CASSPFTGTSGGAGIREQYF
TRBV7-8,TRBJ2-1,15,CASSFVAGGPSEQFF
TRBV10-3,TRBJ1-1,14,CAISGQGGNTEAFF
TRBV4-3,TRBJ2-1,13,CASSQALAGEQFF
TRBV29-1,TRBJ2-7,13,CSVEGTRVGEQYF
TRBV7-9,TRBJ2-7,13,CASTLDGSYEQYF
TRBV29-1,TRBJ1-1,11,CSGIGTGEAFF
TRBV6-6,TRBJ1-2,15,CASIPQGPVEYGYTF
TRBV7-9,TRBJ2-7,13,CASGQGWYYEQYF
TRBV12-3/TRBV12-4,TRBJ2-7,14,CASSHRDWTYEQYF
TRBV7-9,TRBJ2-3,15,CASSFWRGGAPTQYF
TRBV9,TRBJ2-3,15,CASSPPGVWADTQYF
TRBV7-2,TRBJ2-1,15,CASSPGLAGGNEQFF
TRBV20-1,TRBJ2-3,20,CSAKPLRLAGGLPSTDTQYF
TRBV5-5,TRBJ2-2,17,CASSFAGTAKSTGELFF
TRBV20-1,TRBJ2-1,17,CSARDAGRTLSYNEQFF
TRBV29-1,TRBJ1-2,13,CSVGPRGPDGYTF
TRBV30,TRBJ1-1,15,CAWIRDRGRQTEAFF
TRBV27,TRBJ2-7,15,CASSLRGEEHYEQYF
TRBV9,TRBJ1-2,14,CASSVGQGAYGYTF
TRBV29-1,TRBJ2-5,12,CSVEETVETQYF
TRBV29-1,TRBJ2-3,13,CSVVSGITDTQYF
TRBV4-1,TRBJ2-1,16,CASSLLTGTVYNEQFF
TRBV3-2,TRBJ1-5,14,CASSQSPGEQPQHF
TRBV7-8,TRBJ2-1,16,CASSLEGGPSYNEQFF
TRBV20-1,TRBJ1-5,14,CSAMTSLSNQPQHF
TRBV27,TRBJ2-7,15,CASSLSLQGPYEQYF
TRBV28,TRBJ2-1,12,CASSFRGFEQFF
TRBV29-1,TRBJ1-2,11,CSVGGSYGYTF
TRBV12-3/TRBV12-4,TRBJ2-1,12,CASSPHPGEQFF
TRBV29-1,TRBJ2-1,11,CSVGLGNEQFF
TRBV28,TRBJ2-1,13,CASSSTTYNEQFF
TRBV5-4,TRBJ2-7,16,CASSPLTSGGTNEQYF
TRBV28,TRBJ2-2,16,CASSLARRTGTGELFF
TRBV5-4,TRBJ1-1,15,CASSRFGRMNTEAFF
TRBV7-3,TRBJ2-2,16,CASSLGLVVDTGELFF
TRBV7-6,TRBJ2-7,14,CASSSGRGSYEQYF
TRBV7-2,TRBJ2-7,14,CASSLAFGAYEQYF
TRBV19,TRBJ2-3,15,CASTGGQGMADTQYF
TRBV6-4,TRBJ2-4,15,CASSTSEGAQNIQYF
TRBV28,TRBJ2-3,13,CASNIQGTDTQYF
TRBV20-1,TRBJ1-1,13,CSAGTGRGTEAFF
TRBV25-1,TRBJ2-5,15,CASSELAGGPETQYF
TRBV6-2/TRBV6-3,TRBJ2-1,13,CASSYSGTHEQFF
TRBV20-1,TRBJ1-2,14,CSARVRGPPYGYTF
TRBV7-2,TRBJ2-7,15,CASSPIGGLGYEQYF
TRBV12-3/TRBV12-4,TRBJ2-7,13,CASSLGGPYEQYF